These 17 T cell receptor delta chains originate from one sample sequenced in a study of gammadelta T cells in human blood. TCRdb reanalysed the RT-PCR reads with CATT. The table lists 1,500 to 2,000 delta-chain clones, less than 3% of them singletons. Material for sequencing was Vgamma9Vdelta2 gamma-delta T cells from fetal blood. These receptors were obtained from a human fetus.

In this sample, this clone is medium-sized (0.01 to 0.1%). This sequence joins TRDV2 and TRDJ1; 8 bases are a match to TRDD3. Germline CDR1 GEAIGNYY, CDR2 EKD. The trim removed 3 bases at V and 1 base at J, leaving 0 bases unmatched. This CDR3 has 13 amino acids. The CDR3 loop reads CACDGIRTDKLIF. CDR3 bases: TGTGCCTGTGACGGGATACGCACCGATAAACTCATCTTT.

V is TRDV2 and J is TRDJ3; 10 positions agree with TRDD3. Looked up from germline, CDR1 is GEAIGNYY and CDR2 is EKD. The V segment lost 1 base and the J segment 2 bases; nucleotides outside the gene matches: 7. The CDR3 sequence is 19 residues long. The CDR3: CACDTGGYFRTWDTRQMFF. As DNA, the CDR3 is TGTGCCTGTGACACTGGGGGATACTTCCGTACCTGGGACACCCGACAGATGTTTTTC.

This clone was seen more than once but under ten times. The TCRdb protein comes from a much larger clone and disagrees with this DNA's translation at residue 13, likely due to a read error; the protein given here is derived from the DNA. This sequence joins TRDV2 and TRDJ2, with TRDD3 identical over 10 bases. The CDR3 is 17 amino acids. CDR1 and CDR2 from the germline V gene are GEAIGNYY and EKD. The CDR3 here is CACDPLGDRDLTEQLFF. CDR3 coding DNA: TGTGCCTGTGACCCCCTGGGGGATAGGGATTTGACAGAACAACTCTTCTTT.

By share, this clone ranks as large. At the DNA level, this CDR3 is encoded by other sequences in the same sample as well. This chain joins TRDV2 and TRDJ2, with 9 positions matching TRDD3. Germline V CDR1 and CDR2: GEAIGNYY, EKD. Germline trimming cut 3 bases from V and 3 bases from J; bases unmatched to any gene: 1. The CDR3 contains 14 residues. Here the CDR3 DNA reads TGTGCCTGTGACTACTGGGGGATGACAGCACAACTCTTCTTT. This translates into CACDYWGMTAQLFF.

This clone has only a few counts. This DNA translates differently at residue 11 from the TCRdb protein, which is that of a much larger clone; a read error is likely, and the protein shown is the DNA's own translation. The chain recombines TRDV2 with TRDJ3; 7 positions match TRDD3. The CDR3 is 17 amino acids. Germline loops: CDR1 GEAIGNYY, CDR2 EKD. The CDR3: CACDTWGSSWNTRQMFF. CDR3 nucleotides: TGTGCCTGTGACACCTGGGGGAGCTCCTGGAACACCCGACAGATGTTTTTC.

This clone is medium-sized within its sample. V usage is TRDV2 and J usage is TRDJ3; 8 bases fit TRDD3. The germline gives CDR1 GEAIGNYY, CDR2 EKD. The CDR3 extends over 18 amino acids. V trimming: 3 bases; J trimming: 0 bases; junction bases outside the gene matches: 6. The CDR3 protein is CACDLLGALSWDTRQMFF. In nucleotides, the CDR3 is TGTGCCTGTGACCTACTGGGGGCTCTCTCCTGGGACACCCGACAGATGTTTTTC.

The chain is built from TRDV2 and TRDJ2, with 9 bases matching TRDD3. TCRdb leaves out the J gene; it was filled in here by matching the DNA to germline. CDR3 length: 17 amino acids. Germline V gives CDR1 GEAIGNYY, CDR2 EKD. V lost 0 bases, J lost 4 bases, and 8 bases stayed unmatched. CDR3 nucleotides: TGTGCCTGTGACACCGTACTGGGGGACCTCCCGACAGCACAACTCTTCTTT. Translating gives CACDTVLGDLPTAQLFF.

This clone is medium-sized within its sample. This CDR3 is also generated by other DNA sequences in the sample. The V call is TRDV2, the J call TRDJ3; TRDD3 might be the D (5 bases). V dropped 2 bases and J dropped 0 bases, with 10 bases sitting between them. Germline V gives CDR1 GEAIGNYY, CDR2 EKD. The CDR3 covers 17 residues. The DNA for the CDR3 is TGTGCCTGTGACAGTACTGGAAGCTCCTGGGACACCCGACAGATGTTTTTC. It is translated as CACDSTGSSWDTRQMFF.

By sample fraction, this clone is large. The chain uses TRDV2 and TRDJ1; D may be TRDD3 (6 bases). Germline CDR1 is GEAIGNYY and CDR2 is EKD. This CDR3 has 15 residues. Trimming took 2 bases from V and 0 from J, leaving 12 bases between them. This chain's CDR3 is CACDKWGPYTDKLIF. CDR3 DNA: TGTGCCTGTGACAAATGGGGGCCGTACACCGATAAACTCATCTTT.

The genes are TRDV2 and TRDJ3, with 7 bases lining up with TRDD3. TCRdb carries no J gene annotation; the J gene was assigned here by matching the DNA with germline. V lost 0 bases to trimming and J lost 0 bases; unmatched junction nucleotides: 10. The CDR3 sequence is 20 residues long. CDR1 GEAIGNYY and CDR2 EKD come from the germline V gene. The CDR3 reads CACDTVEQLGISWDTRQMFF. In nucleotides, the CDR3 is TGTGCCTGTGACACCGTAGAGCAACTGGGGATCTCCTGGGACACCCGACAGATGTTTTTC.

This clone was counted a few times. The rearrangement links TRDV2 to TRDJ3, with 8 positions matching TRDD3. TCRdb leaves out the J gene; it was filled in here by matching the DNA to germline. Germline CDR1 is GEAIGNYY and CDR2 is EKD. The CDR3 sequence is 18 residues long. With V trimmed by 1 base and J by 0 bases, 4 bases remained unmatched. CDR3: CACDTGGWSSWDTRQMFF. The CDR3 DNA sequence: TGTGCCTGTGACACTGGGGGATGGAGCTCCTGGGACACCCGACAGATGTTTTTC.

The chain couples TRDV2 to TRDJ3; 12 bases line up with TRDD3. After removal of 0 bases from V and 0 bases from J, the junction contained 8 bases not matched to a gene. This CDR3 is 21 amino acids long. Germline CDR1 reads GEAIGNYY; CDR2 reads EKD. CDR3 amino acids: CACDTIWGIRSPSWDTRQMFF. DNA for the CDR3: TGTGCCTGTGACACCATCTGGGGGATACGCTCCCCCTCCTGGGACACCCGACAGATGTTTTTC.

Within the sample, this clone is medium-sized. The chain is built from TRDV2 and TRDJ1; 10 bases line up with TRDD3. The V gene end was trimmed by 3 bases and the J gene end by 1 base; junction bases not matched to a gene: 1. Germline lookup yields CDR1 GEAIGNYY and CDR2 EKD. The CDR3 is made up of 14 amino acids. CDR3 DNA: TGTGCCTGTGACTACTGGGGGATCACCGATAAACTCATCTTT. Translated: CACDYWGITDKLIF.

This clone is medium-sized. V usage is TRDV2 and J usage is TRDJ3, with 11 nucleotides matching TRDD3. Trimming at V came to 2 bases and at J to 0 bases, leaving 5 bases not matched to a gene. The CDR3 contains 19 residues. Germline lookup yields CDR1 GEAIGNYY and CDR2 EKD. The CDR3 DNA reads TGTGCCTGTGACAGATTGGGGGATACGCCCTCCTGGGACACCCGACAGATGTTTTTC. Residues: CACDRLGDTPSWDTRQMFF.

This clone showed up just a few times. A read error is the likely source, as a far larger clone sits one nucleotide away. This chain joins TRDV2 and TRDJ1; TRDD3 matches 7 bases. With V trimmed by 3 bases and J by 0 bases, 3 bases remained unmatched. The germline gives CDR1 GEAIGNYY, CDR2 EKD. CDR3 size: 14 residues. Here the CDR3 DNA reads TGTGCCTGTGACGTACTGGGGTACACCGATAAACTCATCTTT. Protein: CACDVLGYTDKLIF.

This clone was seen a few times. The V gene lacks a call, and TRDJ3 is the J gene. The CDR3 sequence is 18 residues long. CDR3 region: CACDTVTRSSWDTRQMFF. In DNA form, the CDR3 reads TGTGCCTGTGACACCGTTACGCGCAGCTCCTGGGACACCCGACAGATGTTTTTC.

This clone is deemed large. Additional DNA sequences in this sample encode the identical CDR3. J is TRDJ3 and V is TRDV2, with D possibly being TRDD3 (6 bases). CDR1 GEAIGNYY and CDR2 EKD come from the germline V gene. CDR3 length: 16 residues. Deletions cut 0 bases from V and 1 base from J, with 6 bases between. This CDR3 is CACDTGGSWDTRQMFF. Here the CDR3 DNA reads TGTGCCTGTGACACCGGGGGATCCTGGGACACCCGACAGATGTTTTTC.